This T cell receptor (beta chain) originates from a study of shared clonotypes between healthy human individuals (dated by TCRdb to the early 2020s). About the investigation overall: A couple of women and three men aged 18 to 49 years were included in the cohort. For each donor, three plates each were used for CD4 naive and CD4 memory, two plates were used for CD8 naive, and one plate was used for CD8 memory. The study deeply sequenced blood TCR repertoires of about five healthy adults to estimate repertoire size and the extent of clonotype sharing between individuals. Different laboratories and diverse techniques were used to prepare libraries and sequence TCR repertoires, to increase sequencing depth and limit assay-specific biases. Per donor, leukapheresis produced somewhere between about 0.8 and 9 billion PBMCs. Overall study results and their limits: Compared with non-shared clonotypes, clonotypes shared by all four sorted-subset donors had higher generation probabilities. Across a handful of donors, roughly 5.4% of naive CD4, 3% to 4% of naive CD8, 2.3% of memory CD4, and 0.4% of memory CD8 clonotypes were shared. Pairwise subsampling led to the expectation that sequencing depth would affect the degree of clonotype sharing among donors. The small number of donors limited the genetic and exposure-history diversity represented. Sampling was limited to blood, and TCR repertoires in tissue likely differ from TCR repertoires in blood. Naive subsets generally had larger estimated clonotype richness than memory subsets did. Rarefaction of sorted-subset datasets indicated incomplete sequencing despite the large sequencing depth.

TCR CDR3 regions were amplified from genomic DNA by multiplex PCR using the deep immunoSEQ assay. For each cell subset, the extracted genomic DNA was distributed evenly across all wells of several immunoSEQ 96-well plates, and each plate served as one replicate. For sorted subsets, each replicate PCR was loaded with around 220 ng genomic DNA, equivalent to about 33,000 T cell genomes. Purified libraries were quantified with a Qubit 3.0 fluorometer, sized on a Bioanalyzer 2100, and re-quantified with the KAPA Library Quantification kit. Every immunoSEQ 96-well plate was sequenced on a separate single-read 150-cycle Illumina NextSeq 550 flow cell. The paper's data handling went like this. Because the immunoSEQ output included only junctional sequences and no quality scores, the filtering could not be the same as the filtering used for full-length reads. To assign V/J genes and CDR3, sequences were annotated using PyIR, a Python wrapper for IgBLAST v1.9, with IMGT germline references. Reads with weak V/J assignments (E-value above 1e-6), missing CDR3, stop codons, out-of-frame junctions, or ambiguous translated residues were removed. A V3J clonotype was defined by an identical inferred V gene, J gene, and CDR3 amino acid sequence. To compute the percentage overlap between repertoires, the number of shared unique clonotypes was divided by the size of the smaller repertoire. Richness of each repertoire was evaluated using RTK rarefaction, the Chao1 estimator, and Recon v2.1 estimates of unobserved clonotypes. Generation probabilities for all TCRbeta clonotypes obtained by the gDNA method from several donors were computed using OLGA. The table was pulled from immuneACCESS by TCRdb, which kept in-frame rearrangements only. Such tables lose some clones; where checked, under half of the loss comes from unresolved V genes, and the rest has no known cause. V and J calls plus clone size are reproduced from that table; the DNA served to infer D and trimming. This sample comprises around 510,000 clones, approximately 95% of them detected only once. The ten largest clonotypes hold nearly 0.065% of the sample.

The donors were healthy, HIV-negative adults who had no recently reported acute infections or vaccinations. Every donor was a Caucasian adult living in Nashville, Tennessee, USA. CD4+ T cells were enriched by magnetic negative selection; naive cells were then positively selected on CD45RA, and the negative fraction formed the memory subset. After blood collection by leukapheresis, PBMCs were isolated using Ficoll-Histopaque density gradient centrifugation and then cryopreserved in the vapor phase of liquid nitrogen. Purity and quantity of every magnetically sorted T cell population were checked by analytical flow cytometry. Genomic DNA was isolated from each sorted fraction and quantified by UV absorbance on a Nanodrop 2000c. V loses 2 bases of germline sequence and J loses 6 bases, and the interval between the two ends is 11 bases. Sequences GTSNPN (CDR1) and SVGIG (CDR2) are obtained from the germline V gene (reference sequence). The CDR3 numbers 13 residues from cysteine through phenylalanine. Only the CDR3 DNA stays, 39 bases, in frame from base 1.

Notes on this clone: Its cognate antigen has yet to be identified. No base quality information exists; no much larger clone differs at one position.

The sequence came from a woman younger than 45 in good health. In this chain, TRBV30 is recombined with TRBJ2-1; a tentative D match to TRBD2 spans 5 bases. The sample comprised naive CD4+ T cells sorted from blood. Explained via the paper, the cell subset or site label denotes: CD45RA+ positively selected. The nucleotide sequence reads as follows: TGTGCCTGGAGTAGGGAGAATGTCAATGAGCAGTTCTTC. It codes for CAWSRENVNEQFF.